This T cell receptor beta chain was sequenced for a study of cytomegalovirus exposure and HLA in healthy donors. Of note for this clone: What it binds is unknown.

PCR used 60 Vbeta primers and 13 Jbeta primers. The data were produced by immunoSEQ multiplex PCR, yet TCRdb's version contains in-frame clones alone and is incomplete. This sample has 150,000 or so clones; 80% occur once, and the top ten carry over 13%. V lost 5 bases, J lost 0 bases, and 17 bases stayed unmatched. CDR3 size: 19 residues. Germline-derived CDR1 and CDR2 are ENHRY and SYGVKD. Findings of the study overall: Previous analysis showed most TCR beta V segments were productive about 90% or about 30% of the time. A later analysis, which compared TCR beta chains of equal frequency, found the HLA-associated ones more clonally expanded.

The chain links TRBV10-3 to TRBJ1-1, with TRBD1 identical over 8 bases. The receptor was isolated from a woman between 35 and 50 years old in good health and CMV-seronegative. The sequencing sample was made of PBMCs. The CDR3, as DNA: TGTGCCATCAGTACCACCACCCTTAGACAGGGGTTTATGAACACTGAAGCTTTCTTT. It codes for CAISTTTLRQGFMNTEAFF.